A selection of T cell receptor beta chains follows, all from one sample in a study of cytomegalovirus exposure and HLA in healthy donors. Measured with immunoSEQ multiplex PCR; TCRdb has only the in-frame clones, and not every one. The sample consists of about 110,000 clones, around 87% of them appearing once. The sample consisted of PBMCs. These receptors were collected from a man between 40 and 49 years old in good health and CMV-seronegative. Both conserved end residues are part of each CDR3. Each record gives: V gene, clone size, CDR3 protein. Rows may omit the clone size; those that give it use once, few, many or a size class.

TRBV5-4 | NA | CASSLAGRTEAFF
TRBV5-1 | NA | CASSPTGGDQPQHF
TRBV7-9 | NA | CASSLAGSNYGYTF
TRBV5-1 | NA | CASSLGTGDEKLFF
TRBV19 | NA | CASSIVDRENGYTF
TRBV5-7 | few | CARGGRAGETQYF
TRBV6-5 | NA | CASSPSGQEGNIQYF
TRBV5-4 | NA | CASSSPGQGAGGYTF
TRBV5-6 | NA | CASSSMTGADRTYGYTF
TRBV2 | once | CASRSTAGELFF
TRBV14 | medium-sized | CASSQVMTGNTEAFF
TRBV5-1 | NA | CASGQGGSYNEQFF